Sequencing of this TCR beta chain was carried out in a study of blood T cell repertoires in COVID-19. J gave up 4 bases and V 4 bases, and 6 bases lay outside the gene matches. CDR1 is SGHRS and CDR2 is YFSETQ in the germline V gene. The CDR3 length is 14 residues. Some clones are missing from TCRdb's copy, which holds only in-frame ones; the method was immunoSEQ multiplex PCR. The sample shows some 220,000 clones, 85% of them seen only once. This clone was counted a few times. The chain has TRBV5-1 and TRBJ1-2; 8 bases map to TRBD1. The sequenced sample was peripheral blood. This receptor was identified in a woman aged 55-69 years with active or convalescent COVID-19. In DNA, the CDR3 is TGCGCCAGCAGCCCTGACAGGGGAAGCTATGGCTACACCTTC. Translating it yields CASSPDRGSYGYTF.